This is a list of T cell receptor beta chains from one sample in a study of blood T cell repertoires in COVID-19. TCRdb's table, derived via immunoSEQ multiplex PCR, lists solely in-frame clones and lacks some. The sample consists of 150,000 to 200,000 clones, 80% to 85% of them appearing once. Sequencing was performed on peripheral blood. These receptors came from a woman in her forties with acute or convalescent COVID-19. Each CDR3 is given with its conserved first and last residue. Each record gives: CDR3 protein, V gene.

CDR3: CASSRSSYNSPLHF
V: TRBV11-1

CDR3: CASSSEVTQYF
V: TRBV5-1

CDR3: CASSLAAGGTYEQYF
V: TRBV7-9

CDR3: CASSREGSEKLFF
V: TRBV5-1

CDR3: CATSREGTPSEGYTF
V: TRBV15

CDR3: CASSEDRGGLFF
V: TRBV6-1

CDR3: CATSREGRGNDGYTF
V: TRBV15

CDR3: CASSRDRDNEQFF
V: TRBV4-2

CDR3: CASRPSTGGVNQPQHF
V: TRBV28

CDR3: CASSDGQGAFSPLHF
V: TRBV25-1

CDR3: CASRRKTGGASSGNTIYF
V: TRBV6-6

CDR3: CASSVQELRGYGYTF
V: TRBV2

CDR3: CASSLDGNIRTDTQYF
V: TRBV7-6

CDR3: CASSFASDRDYEQYF
V: TRBV28

CDR3: CASKQILYEQYF
V: TRBV2

CDR3: CASSNRGRRLSGNTIYF
V: TRBV19

CDR3: CASSLALGREGRYEQYF
V: TRBV7-2

CDR3: CASSPQVNPGNTIYF
V: TRBV9

CDR3: CASSPPPRAALATDTQYF
V: TRBV7-8

CDR3: CASSEDRARNTEAFF
V: TRBV19

CDR3: CASSSNWESSYNEQFF
V: TRBV27

CDR3: CASSSGQGAMGTEAFF
V: TRBV7-9

CDR3: CASSLQGAFEKLFF
V: TRBV5-1

CDR3: CAIHRVDGYTF
V: TRBV28

CDR3: CASSPPAGRNEQFF
V: TRBV18

CDR3: CASSLQGDTEAFF
V: TRBV12-3/TRBV12-4